The 11 T cell receptor beta chains given below trace back to one sample, sequenced in a study of response to subunit inactivated influenza vaccine. TCRdb redid the calling of the RT-PCR reads with MiXCR, one entry per CDR3 protein. Here the sample spans 500,000 to 600,000 distinct CDR3 sequences, roughly 10% being singletons. The sample here was PBMCs from blood, taken on the day of vaccination. The receptors were sampled from a man aged 50 to 59 who received an inactivated influenza vaccine.

This clonotype was detected ten times or more. The CDR3 nucleotides read TGTGCCAGCTCACCCTTACAGGGGGCCTCGGATGAGCAGTTCTTC. Amino acid sequence: CASSPLQGASDEQFF. The genes are TRBV18 and TRBJ2-1, with TRBD1 matching over 9 bases. CDR1 KGHSH and CDR2 LQKENI come from the germline V gene. The CDR3 is 15 residues long. V lost 3 bases, J lost 8 bases, and 8 bases stayed unmatched.

This chain connects TRBV6-2 or TRBV6-3 to TRBJ2-7; 9 nucleotides agree with TRBD1. CDR3 size: 14 residues. V trimming: 6 bases; J trimming: 4 bases; junction bases outside the gene matches: 7. Germline assignment: CDR1 MNHEY and CDR2 SVGEGT. For the CDR3, the DNA is TGTGCCAGCAGGCATGGGACAGGGAAATACGAGCAGTACTTC. Translated, it gives CASRHGTGKYEQYF.

The CDR3 is CASSKQGTYGYTF. The CDR3 DNA is TGTGCCAGCAGTAAACAGGGAACCTATGGCTACACCTTC. This chain joins TRBV12-3 or TRBV12-4 and TRBJ1-2; maybe TRBD1 (6 bases). The CDR3 loop spans 13 amino acids. V was shortened by 5 bases and J by 4 bases, with 11 bases between the two germline ends.

J is TRBJ2-2 and V is TRBV15; TRBD1 agrees at 7 bases. The CDR3 sequence is 15 residues long. The ends lost 3 bases at V and 4 bases at J; junction bases unmatched: 5. CDR1 and CDR2 (germline): LNHNV, YYDKDF (reference sequence). CDR3 sequence: CATSSRDSPTGELFF. Written as DNA, the CDR3 is TGTGCCACCAGCAGCCGGGACAGTCCCACCGGGGAGCTGTTTTTT.

The chain joins TRBV4-2 to TRBJ2-3, with a tentative D call TRBD2 (6 bases). The CDR3 extends over 13 amino acids. Germline values: CDR1 LGHNA, CDR2 YNFKEQ. Trimming pared 7 bases from V and 3 bases from J, leaving 11 bases between. In nucleotides, the CDR3 is TGTGCCAGCAATCTCGGGGGTACAGATACGCAGTATTTT. Translation gives CASNLGGTDTQYF.

The V gene is TRBV7-2, the J gene TRBJ2-1; D is uncertain. Trimming cost V 4 bases and J 0 bases, with 13 bases left between them. The germline V gene has CDR1 SGHTA and CDR2 FQGNSA. The CDR3 runs 16 residues. CDR3 in amino acids: CASSSKAVNSYNEQFF. CDR3 bases: TGTGCCAGCAGCTCCAAGGCGGTTAACTCCTACAATGAGCAGTTCTTC.

This clonotype was counted between two and nine times. V and J are TRBV27 and TRBJ2-1; unclear D gene. Looked up from germline, CDR1 is MNHEY and CDR2 is SMNVEV (reference sequence). Trimming removed 6 bases at V and 1 base at J, with 10 bases between. This CDR3 comprises 14 residues. DNA for the CDR3: TGTGCCAGCAGCCTGCAGCGTTCCTACAATGAGCAGTTCTTC. Amino acid sequence: CASSLQRSYNEQFF.

The chain has TRBV5-4 and TRBJ1-3, with 7 bases fitting TRBD1. Germline lookup yields CDR1 SGHNT and CDR2 YYREEE (reference sequence). The CDR3 length is 14 residues. Losses at the gene ends were 3 bases for V and 7 bases for J; bases not matched to a gene: 7. CDR3 bases: TGTGCCAGCAGCTCCCCCACAGGGGAGAACACCATATATTTT. Protein: CASSSPTGENTIYF.

This clonotype was counted between two and nine times. This rearrangement joins TRBV4-2 to TRBJ1-2; D gene unclear. Germline V gene data show CDR1 as LGHNA and CDR2 as YNFKEQ. The CDR3 has 13 residues. V dropped 4 bases and J dropped 8 bases, with 14 bases sitting between them. For the CDR3, the DNA is TGTGCCAGCAGCCCCCGGGTTAGTGAAGGCTACACCTTC. Protein: CASSPRVSEGYTF.

This clonotype was picked up many times. V and J are TRBV7-8 and TRBJ2-2; D possibly corresponds to TRBD1 (6 bases). The ends were cut back, 2 bases at V and 4 bases at J, with 14 bases in the middle. The germline V gene encodes CDR1 SGHVS and CDR2 FQNEAQ. The CDR3 loop spans 16 amino acids. Here the CDR3 reads CASSLLIQGGTGELFF. For the CDR3, the DNA is TGTGCCAGCAGCTTACTTATACAGGGTGGCACCGGGGAGCTGTTTTTT.

This clonotype has only a few counts. This chain connects TRBV29-1 to TRBJ2-6; D uncertain. Per germline, CDR1 SQVTM and CDR2 ANQGSEA. The CDR3 has 14 amino acids. Trimming took 4 bases from V and 0 from J, leaving 7 bases between them. The CDR3 DNA sequence: TGCAGCGTTGTCTTGAGCTCTGGGGCCAACGTCCTGACTTTC. Translating it yields CSVVLSSGANVLTF.